The clone carrying this T cell receptor (beta chain) was seen a single time. V lost 3 bases and J lost 0; bases outside the gene matches: 3. Germline assignment: CDR1 KGHDR and CDR2 SFDVKD. The CDR3 loop spans 15 amino acids. These data belong to a study of blood T cell repertoires in COVID-19. Study summary: PBMCs, B-cell-depleted T cells, or T cells were the source of the cDNA or gDNA that made up the material.

Sequenced by immunoSEQ multiplex PCR; TCRdb stores in-frame clones only, minus some. The sample lists roughly 50,000 clones, about 82% occurring once. The rearrangement uses TRBV24-1 and TRBJ1-2; 7 positions agree with TRBD1. Sequencing was done on a sample of peripheral blood. The receptor comes from a man in his sixties or seventies with active COVID-19. The CDR3 DNA is TGTGCCACCAGTGATCCCGGGACAGCTAACTATGGCTACACCTTC. Translated, it gives CATSDPGTANYGYTF.